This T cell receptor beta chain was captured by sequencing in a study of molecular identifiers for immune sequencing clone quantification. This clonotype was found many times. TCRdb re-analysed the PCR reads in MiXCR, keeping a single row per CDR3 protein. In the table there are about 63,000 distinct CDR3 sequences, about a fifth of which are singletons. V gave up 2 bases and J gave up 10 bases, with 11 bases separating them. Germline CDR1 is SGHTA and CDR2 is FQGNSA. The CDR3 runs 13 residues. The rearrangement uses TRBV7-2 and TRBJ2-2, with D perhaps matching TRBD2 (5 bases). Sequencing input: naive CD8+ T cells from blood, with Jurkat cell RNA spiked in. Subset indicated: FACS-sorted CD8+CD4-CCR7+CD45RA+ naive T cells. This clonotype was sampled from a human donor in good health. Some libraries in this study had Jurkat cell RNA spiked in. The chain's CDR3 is CASSLPDFLELFF. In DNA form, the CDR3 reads TGTGCCAGCAGCTTACCGGACTTCCTGGAGCTGTTTTTT.